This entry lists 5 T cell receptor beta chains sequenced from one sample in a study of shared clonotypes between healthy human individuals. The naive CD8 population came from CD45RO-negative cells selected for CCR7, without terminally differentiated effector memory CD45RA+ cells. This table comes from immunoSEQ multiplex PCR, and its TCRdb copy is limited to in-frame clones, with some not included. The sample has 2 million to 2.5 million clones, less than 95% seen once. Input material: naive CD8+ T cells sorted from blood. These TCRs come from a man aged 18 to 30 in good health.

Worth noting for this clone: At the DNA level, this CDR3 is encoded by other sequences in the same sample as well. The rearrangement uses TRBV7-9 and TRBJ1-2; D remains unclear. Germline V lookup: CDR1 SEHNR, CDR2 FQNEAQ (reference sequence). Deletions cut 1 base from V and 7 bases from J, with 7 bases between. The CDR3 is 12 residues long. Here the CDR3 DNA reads TGTGCCAGCAGCTTAGGGGGTACTGGCTACACCTTC. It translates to CASSLGGTGYTF.

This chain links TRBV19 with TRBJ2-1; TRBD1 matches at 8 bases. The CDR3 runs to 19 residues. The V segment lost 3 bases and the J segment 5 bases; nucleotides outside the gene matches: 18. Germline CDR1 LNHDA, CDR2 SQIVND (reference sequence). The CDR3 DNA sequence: TGTGCCAGTAGTATCTCGTCAGGGGGCCCGCCAGACCCCCACAATGAGCAGTTCTTC. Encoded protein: CASSISSGGPPDPHNEQFF.

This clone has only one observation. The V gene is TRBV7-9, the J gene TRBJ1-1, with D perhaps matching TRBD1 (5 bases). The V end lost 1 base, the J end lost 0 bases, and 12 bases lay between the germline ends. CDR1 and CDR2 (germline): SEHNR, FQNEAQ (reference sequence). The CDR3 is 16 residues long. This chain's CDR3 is CASSLGTGRVNTEAFF. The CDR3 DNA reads TGTGCCAGCAGCTTAGGGACGGGACGGGTGAACACTGAAGCTTTCTTT. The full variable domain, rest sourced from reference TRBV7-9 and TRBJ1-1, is DTGVSQNPRHKITKRGQNVTFRCDPISEHNRLYWYRQTLGQGPEFLTYFQNEAQLEKSRLLSDRFSAERPKGSFSTLEIQRTEQGDSAMYLCASSLGTGRVNTEAFFGQGTRLTVV.

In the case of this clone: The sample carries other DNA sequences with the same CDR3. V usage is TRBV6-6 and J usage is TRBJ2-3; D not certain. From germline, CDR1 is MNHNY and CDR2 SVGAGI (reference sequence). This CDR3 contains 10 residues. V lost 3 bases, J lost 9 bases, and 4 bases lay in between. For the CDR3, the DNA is TGTGCCAGCAGTTATGACACGCAGTATTTT. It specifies CASSYDTQYF.

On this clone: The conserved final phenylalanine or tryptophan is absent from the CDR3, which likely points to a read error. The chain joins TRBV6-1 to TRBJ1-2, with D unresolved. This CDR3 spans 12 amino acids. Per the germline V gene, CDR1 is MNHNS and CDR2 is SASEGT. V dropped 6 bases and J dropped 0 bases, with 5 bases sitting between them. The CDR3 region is CASRSTNYGYTL. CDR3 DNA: TGTGCCAGCAGAAGCACTAACTATGGCTACACCCTC.